This TCR beta chain was recovered during a study of cytomegalovirus exposure and HLA in healthy donors. Study-wide results and limits: According to a subsequent analysis, TCR clusters from the first cohort were inclined to appear together in the 120 or so validation repertoires. Many donors carried some public TCRs, although rarity characterized most TCR sequences.

Germline V gives CDR1 SGHTA, CDR2 FQGTGA. The CDR3 totals 15 residues. Trimming stripped 2 bases from V and 0 bases from J, with 9 bases between. As to this clone: The antigen is not known.

Sequencing used immunoSEQ multiplex PCR; TCRdb keeps in-frame clones, though not all of them. The sample includes 150,000 to 200,000 clones, 91% seen only once; the top ten take around 3.1%. This clonotype originated in a woman between 18 and 29 years old in good health and CMV-seropositive. V usage is TRBV7-3 and J usage is TRBJ2-3; D unclear. The sample taken for sequencing was PBMCs. CDR3 in amino acids: CASSLRDISTDTQYF. In DNA, the CDR3 is TGTGCCAGCAGCTTACGTGACATTAGCACAGATACGCAGTATTTT.